One sample yielded the 20 T cell receptor beta chains listed below, sequenced in a study of a mutant IDH1 vaccine in newly diagnosed glioma (dated by TCRdb to 2020 to 2023). Read against the paper, the sample's time point label means: week 35, safety follow-up. Each vaccine dose, consisting of 300 ug of a 20-mer mutant IDH1 peptide in Montanide, was administered subcutaneously with topical imiquimod. These receptors' targets are unknown. The protocol used for the library was the immunoSEQ multiplex PCR assay. The table comes from immuneACCESS by way of TCRdb, which keeps in-frame sequences with V and J called. Part of the clones is missing from these tables; in studies checked, under half for an unresolved V gene and the rest for unknown reasons. The sample has approximately 31,000 clones on record, around 80% of them singletons. In total, the top ten clones hold 3% to 3.5% of the sample. The source material was PBMCs, sampled from a glioma patient whose treatment included an IDH1 peptide vaccine. Source of these receptors: a man between 35 and 55 years old with glioma. Some clones in this sample may be carry-over from other donors' samples.

Only one count was recorded for this clone. This chain joins TRBV6-5 and TRBJ2-2; no definite D call. Germline V CDR1 and CDR2: MNHEY, SVGAGI. V lost 0 bases to trimming and J lost 1 base, with 9 bases between them. The CDR3 contains 16 residues. CDR3: CASSYSRTVNTGELFF. The CDR3 nucleotides read TGTGCCAGCAGTTACTCCCGGACGGTGAACACCGGGGAGCTGTTTTTT.

The sample holds one count of this clone. The chain joins TRBV15 to TRBJ1-3; D uncertain. Trimming removed 5 bases from V and 2 bases from J, with 10 bases in between. The CDR3 totals 14 residues. Germline-derived CDR1 and CDR2 are LNHNV and YYDKDF (reference sequence). This chain's CDR3 is CATSSLYTGNTIYF. Here the CDR3 DNA reads TGTGCCACCAGCTCCCTATACACTGGAAACACCATATATTTT.

The CDR3 sequence: CAGQGVGTDTQYF. CDR3 in DNA: TGTGCCGGACAGGGGGTGGGCACAGATACGCAGTATTTT. The V and J genes are TRBV30 and TRBJ2-3, with 10 bases identical to TRBD1. CDR1 GTSNPN and CDR2 SVGIG come from the germline V gene (reference sequence). This CDR3 has 13 residues. With V trimmed by 8 bases and J by 1 base, 3 bases remained unmatched.

The chain has TRBV7-9 and TRBJ2-1; a possible D gene is TRBD1 (6 bases). This CDR3 contains 19 residues. Germline V CDR1 and CDR2: SEHNR, FQNEAQ (reference sequence). The V end was cut by 0 bases, the J end by 0 bases, with 18 bases between. The CDR3 loop reads CASSLAMAGAISSYNEQFF. The CDR3 nucleotides are TGTGCCAGCAGCTTAGCGATGGCAGGGGCGATCAGCTCCTACAATGAGCAGTTCTTC.

The chain couples TRBV13 to TRBJ2-7, with D possibly being TRBD1 (5 bases). V dropped 5 bases and J dropped 4 bases, with 9 bases sitting between them. The CDR3 has 12 residues. In germline, CDR1 is PRHDT, CDR2 FYEKMQ (reference sequence). The DNA of the CDR3 is TGTGCCAGCAGCCGGCAGGGATACGAGCAGTACTTC. It encodes CASSRQGYEQYF. Supplemented by reference TRBV13 and TRBJ2-7, the full variable domain reads AAGVIQSPRHLIKEKRETATLKCYPIPRHDTVYWYQQGPGQDPQFLISFYEKMQSDKGSIPDRFSAQQFSDYHSELNMSSLELGDSALYFCASSRQGYEQYFGPGTRLTVT.

V and J are TRBV19 and TRBJ1-5, with 8 bases aligning to TRBD1. The CDR3 sequence is 14 residues long. CDR1 LNHDA and CDR2 SQIVND come from the germline V gene (reference sequence). Trimming cost V 7 bases and J 6 bases; bases outside gene matches: 8. CDR3 sequence reads: CASTTGQGGQPQHF. DNA of the CDR3: TGTGCCAGTACCACCGGACAGGGAGGTCAGCCCCAGCATTTT.

This chain joins TRBV7-3 and TRBJ2-7; no definite D call. V was cut by 9 bases and J by 6 bases, with 6 bases left in between. The CDR3 is 9 residues long. In germline, CDR1 is SGHTA, CDR2 FQGTGA. CDR3: CARSCEQYF. CDR3 bases: TGTGCCAGGAGTTGCGAGCAGTACTTC.

This clone was seen only a few times. CDR3 protein: CAWSEGSGNTEAFF. CDR3 coding DNA: TGTGCCTGGAGTGAAGGGAGCGGGAACACTGAAGCTTTCTTT. The rearrangement joins TRBV30 to TRBJ1-1; D not certain. V dropped 1 base and J dropped 1 base, with 10 bases sitting between them. Germline CDR1 and CDR2: GTSNPN and SVGIG (reference sequence). The CDR3 has 14 residues.

This chain uses TRBV7-9 with TRBJ1-1; D gene unclear. Germline V gene sequence: CDR1 SEHNR, CDR2 FQNEAQ (reference sequence). This CDR3 has 13 residues. Trimming stripped 3 bases from V and 6 bases from J, with 11 bases between. In DNA, the CDR3 is TGTGCCAGCAGCTTGGACCGGGTCGCTGAAGCTTTCTTT. Residues: CASSLDRVAEAFF.

The rearrangement links TRBV4-1 to TRBJ2-4; 8 bases match TRBD1. The CDR3 runs 16 residues. The V and J ends lost 1 base and 9 bases, in that order; junction bases with no gene match: 11. CDR1 is MGHRA and CDR2 is YSYEKL in the germline V gene. CDR3: CASSQGMTGVHGIQYF. CDR3 nucleotides: TGCGCCAGCAGCCAAGGCATGACAGGGGTCCATGGCATTCAGTACTTC.

The chain combines TRBV5-1 with TRBJ2-5; 9 bases fit TRBD1. Germline loops: CDR1 SGHRS, CDR2 YFSETQ. CDR3 size: 15 residues. J lost 2 bases, V lost 5 bases, and 7 bases had no gene match. The CDR3 nucleotides read TGCGCCAGCAGTCGATCCGGGACAGGGCAAGAGACCCAGTACTTC. Protein sequence: CASSRSGTGQETQYF.

This rearrangement joins TRBV19 to TRBJ2-2; D gene ambiguous. Germline loops: CDR1 LNHDA, CDR2 SQIVND (reference sequence). The germline V and J ends were trimmed by 3 bases and 6 bases, with 14 bases remaining between them. The CDR3 spans 15 residues. CDR3 sequence reads: CASSMEPTRAGELFF. The CDR3, as DNA: TGTGCCAGTAGTATGGAGCCGACTCGGGCCGGGGAGCTGTTTTTT. The variable domain in full, completed from reference TRBV19 and TRBJ2-2, reads DGGITQSPKYLFRKEGQNVTLSCEQNLNHDAMYWYRQDPGQGLRLIYYSQIVNDFQKGDIAEGYSVSREKKESFPLTVTSAQKNPTAFYLCASSMEPTRAGELFFGEGSRLTVL.

CDR3 in amino acids: CASRRGRLNTEAFF. CDR3 nucleotides: TGTGCCAGCAGACGTGGACGCTTGAACACTGAAGCTTTCTTT. The chain recombines TRBV6-5 with TRBJ1-1, with D unclear. Trimming shortened V by 6 bases and J by 0 bases, and 11 bases separated the two germline ends. The CDR3 has 14 residues. Germline loops: CDR1 MNHEY, CDR2 SVGAGI.

CDR3 protein: CAARWGNSYEQYF. The CDR3 bases are TGTGCCGCCCGGTGGGGGAACTCCTACGAGCAGTACTTC. The V gene is TRBV10-3, the J gene TRBJ2-7; D possibly matches TRBD1 or TRBD2 (5 bases each). Germline CDR1 ENHRY, CDR2 SYGVKD. The CDR3 length is 13 residues. The germline V and J ends were trimmed by 11 bases and 0 bases, with 14 bases remaining between them.

This rearrangement joins TRBV7-9 to TRBJ1-3, with D possibly matching TRBD1 (6 bases). The germline gives CDR1 SEHNR, CDR2 FQNEAQ (reference sequence). Trimming stripped 4 bases from V and 0 bases from J, with 10 bases between. This CDR3 region has 15 residues. The CDR3 nucleotides read TGTGCCAGCAGCTCTAGACAGGACTCTGGAAACACCATATATTTT. It is translated as CASSSRQDSGNTIYF.

The V gene is TRBV5-5, the J gene TRBJ2-3, with a weak D call TRBD1 (5 bases). The V end lost 2 bases, the J end lost 3 bases, and 16 bases lay between the germline ends. CDR1 is SGHKS, CDR2 YYEKEE, per germline (reference sequence). The CDR3 runs to 16 residues. CDR3 protein: CASSLYLGRATDTQYF. For the CDR3, the DNA is TGTGCCAGCAGCTTATATCTTGGCAGGGCGACAGATACGCAGTATTTT.

The rearrangement joins TRBV5-6 to TRBJ1-5; TRBD1 might be the D (6 bases). The V gene lost 0 bases and the J gene lost 12 bases, with 10 bases spanning the gap. Per the germline V gene, CDR1 is SGHDT and CDR2 is YYEEEE. The CDR3 totals 12 residues. The CDR3 DNA follows: TGTGCCAGCAGCTTGGCCGGGGGGCTCCAGCATTTT. Amino acid sequence: CASSLAGGLQHF.

The chain is built from TRBV7-2 and TRBJ2-2; D unclear. V dropped 5 bases and J dropped 7 bases, with 14 bases sitting between them. Per germline, CDR1 SGHTA and CDR2 FQGNSA. The CDR3 is 14 residues long. CDR3 sequence: CASSRPSGVGELFF. As DNA, the CDR3 is TGTGCCAGCAGCCGGCCGAGTGGGGTCGGGGAGCTGTTTTTT.

The chain employs TRBV7-9 and TRBJ2-4; the D gene is possibly TRBD2 (6 bases). CDR1 SEHNR and CDR2 FQNEAQ come from the germline V gene (reference sequence). V was clipped by 3 bases and J by 1 base, with 19 bases between them. This CDR3 has 18 amino acids. This CDR3 is CASSLSGEYGTAKNIQYF. In DNA form, the CDR3 reads TGTGCCAGCAGCTTGTCGGGGGAGTATGGGACGGCCAAAAACATTCAGTACTTC.

The gene calls are TRBV9 and TRBJ2-3; D not certain. Looked up from germline, CDR1 is SGDLS and CDR2 is YYNGEE. V lost 0 bases and J lost 2, with 7 bases in between. This CDR3 has 14 amino acids. CDR3: CASSVEMATDTQYF. Written as DNA, the CDR3 is TGTGCCAGCAGCGTAGAGATGGCCACAGATACGCAGTATTTT.